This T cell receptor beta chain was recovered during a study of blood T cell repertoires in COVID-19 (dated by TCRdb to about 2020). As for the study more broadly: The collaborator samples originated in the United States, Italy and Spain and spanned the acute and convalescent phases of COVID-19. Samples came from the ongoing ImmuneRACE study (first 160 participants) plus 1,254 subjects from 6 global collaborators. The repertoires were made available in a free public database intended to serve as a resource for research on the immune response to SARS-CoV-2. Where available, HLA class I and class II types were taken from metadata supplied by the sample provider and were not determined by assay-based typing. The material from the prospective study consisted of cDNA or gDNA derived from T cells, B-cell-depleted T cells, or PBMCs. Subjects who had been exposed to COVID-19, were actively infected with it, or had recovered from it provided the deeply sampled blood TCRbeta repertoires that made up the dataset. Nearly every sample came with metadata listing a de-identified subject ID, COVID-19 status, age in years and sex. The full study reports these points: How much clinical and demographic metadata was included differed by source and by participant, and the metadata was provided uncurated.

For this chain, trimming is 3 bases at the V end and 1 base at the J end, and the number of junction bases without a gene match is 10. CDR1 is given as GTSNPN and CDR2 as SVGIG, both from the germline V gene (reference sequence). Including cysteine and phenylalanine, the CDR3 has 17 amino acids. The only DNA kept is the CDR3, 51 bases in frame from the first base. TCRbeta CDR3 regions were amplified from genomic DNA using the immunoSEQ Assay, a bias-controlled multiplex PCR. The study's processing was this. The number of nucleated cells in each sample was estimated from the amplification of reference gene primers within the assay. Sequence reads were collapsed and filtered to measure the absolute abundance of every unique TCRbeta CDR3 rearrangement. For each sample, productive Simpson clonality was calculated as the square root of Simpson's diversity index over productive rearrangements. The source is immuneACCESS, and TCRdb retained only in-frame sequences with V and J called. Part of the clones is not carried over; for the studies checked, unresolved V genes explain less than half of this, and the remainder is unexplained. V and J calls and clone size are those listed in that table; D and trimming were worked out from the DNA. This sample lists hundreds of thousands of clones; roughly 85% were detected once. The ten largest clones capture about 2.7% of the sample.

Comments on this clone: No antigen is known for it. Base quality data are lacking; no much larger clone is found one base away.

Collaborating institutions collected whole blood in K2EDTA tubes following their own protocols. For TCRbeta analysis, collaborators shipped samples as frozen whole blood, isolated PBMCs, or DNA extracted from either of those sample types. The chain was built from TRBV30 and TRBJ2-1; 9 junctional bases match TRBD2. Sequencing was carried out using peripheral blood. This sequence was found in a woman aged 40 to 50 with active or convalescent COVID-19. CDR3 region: CAWSFLLLAGSYNEQFF. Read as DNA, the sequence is TGTGCCTGGAGCTTTCTACTCCTAGCGGGGTCCTACAATGAGCAGTTCTTC. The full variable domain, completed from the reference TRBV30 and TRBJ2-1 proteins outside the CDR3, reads SQTIHQWPATLVQPVGSPLSLECTVEGTSNPNLYWYRQAAGRGLQLLFYSVGIGQISSEVPQNLSASRPQDRQFILSSKKLLLSDSGFYLCAWSFLLLAGSYNEQFFGPGTRLTVL.